This T cell receptor beta chain was profiled in a study of T cells in Graves' hyperthyroidism and ophthalmopathy. Study results and caveats: The model predicted ophthalmopathy a median roughly 6.3 months before onset. Blood also showed most of the thyroid clonotypes that were expanded above 0.001.

To note about this clonotype: Its antigen is not known.

This CDR3 is built from 16 residues. The germline V gene encodes CDR1 SEHNR and CDR2 FQNEAQ (reference sequence). V lost 3 bases to trimming and J lost 10 bases; unmatched junction nucleotides: 8. Orbital computed tomography, thyroid ultrasound, serum thyroxine and TRAb, and clinical symptoms together informed the diagnoses. Fresh peripheral blood, 10 ml, yielded the PBMCs. RNA transcripts gave rise to amplified TCR beta CDR3 regions. The TCR CDR3 first-round RT-PCR relied on the HTBI primer set. TCRdb ran MiXCR on the multiplex PCR reads and lists one entry per CDR3 protein. The top ten clones hold roughly 13% of a sample with approximately 400,000 distinct CDR3 sequences, about a sixth of them seen once.

The sample consisted of blood. The V gene is TRBV7-9, the J gene TRBJ1-6; 11 bases agree with TRBD1. The source of this sequence is a young woman with Graves' hyperthyroidism. The CDR3 here is CASSFFSGTGGSPLHF. The CDR3 DNA is TGTGCCAGCAGCTTTTTTTCCGGGACAGGGGGGTCACCCCTCCACTTT.